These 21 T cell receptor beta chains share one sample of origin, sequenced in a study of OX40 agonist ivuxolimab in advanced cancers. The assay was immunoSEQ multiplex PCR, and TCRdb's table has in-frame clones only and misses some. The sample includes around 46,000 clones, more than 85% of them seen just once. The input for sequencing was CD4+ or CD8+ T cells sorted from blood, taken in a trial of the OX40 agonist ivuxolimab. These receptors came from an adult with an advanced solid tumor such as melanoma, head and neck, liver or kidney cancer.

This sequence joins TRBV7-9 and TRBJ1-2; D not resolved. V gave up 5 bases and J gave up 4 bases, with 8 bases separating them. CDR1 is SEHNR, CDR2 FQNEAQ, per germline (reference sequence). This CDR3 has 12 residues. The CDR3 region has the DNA TGTGCCAGCAGCACGGGAATCTATGGCTACACCTTC. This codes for CASSTGIYGYTF.

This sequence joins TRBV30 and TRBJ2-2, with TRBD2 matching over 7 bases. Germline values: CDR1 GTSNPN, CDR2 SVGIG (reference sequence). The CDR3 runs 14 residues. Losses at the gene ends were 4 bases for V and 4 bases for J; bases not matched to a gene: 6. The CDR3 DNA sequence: TGTGCCTGGACTCGGGGGGTCAGCACCGGGGAGCTGTTTTTT. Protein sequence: CAWTRGVSTGELFF.

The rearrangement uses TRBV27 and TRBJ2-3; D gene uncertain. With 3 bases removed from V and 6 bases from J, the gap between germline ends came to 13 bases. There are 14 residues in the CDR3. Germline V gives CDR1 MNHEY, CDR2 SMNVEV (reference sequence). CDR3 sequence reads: CASSFTIGSDTQYF. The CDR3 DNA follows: TGTGCCAGCAGTTTCACGATAGGGTCGGATACGCAGTATTTT.

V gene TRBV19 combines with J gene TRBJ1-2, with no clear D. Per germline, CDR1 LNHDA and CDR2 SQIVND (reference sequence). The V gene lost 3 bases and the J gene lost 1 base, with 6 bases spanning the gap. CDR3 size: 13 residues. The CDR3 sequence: CASSMGSNYGYTF. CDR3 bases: TGTGCCAGTAGTATGGGGAGTAACTATGGCTACACCTTC.

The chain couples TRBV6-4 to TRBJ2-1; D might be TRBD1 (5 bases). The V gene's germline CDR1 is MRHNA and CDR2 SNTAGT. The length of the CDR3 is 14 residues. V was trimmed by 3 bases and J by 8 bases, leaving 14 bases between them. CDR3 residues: CASSDATESDEQFF. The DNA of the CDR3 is TGTGCCAGCAGTGATGCGACAGAATCGGATGAGCAGTTCTTC.

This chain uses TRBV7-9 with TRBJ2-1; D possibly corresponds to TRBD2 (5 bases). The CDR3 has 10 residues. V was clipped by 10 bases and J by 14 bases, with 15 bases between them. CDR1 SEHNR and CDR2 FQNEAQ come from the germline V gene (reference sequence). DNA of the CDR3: TGTGCCACTTTTGAGGGAGCGGAGTTCTTC. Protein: CATFEGAEFF.

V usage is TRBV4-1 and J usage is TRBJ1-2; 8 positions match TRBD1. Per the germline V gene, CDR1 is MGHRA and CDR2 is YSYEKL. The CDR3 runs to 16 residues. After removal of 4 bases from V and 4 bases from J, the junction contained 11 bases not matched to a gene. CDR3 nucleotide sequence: TGCGCCAGCAGCCTCCAAACAGGGGGTGGACGCTATGGCTACACCTTC. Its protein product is CASSLQTGGGRYGYTF.

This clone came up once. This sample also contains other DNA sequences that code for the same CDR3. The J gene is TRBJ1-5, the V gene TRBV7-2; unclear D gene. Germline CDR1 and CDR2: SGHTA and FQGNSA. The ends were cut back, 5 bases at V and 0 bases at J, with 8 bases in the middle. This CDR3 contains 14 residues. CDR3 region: CASSHLDSNQPQHF. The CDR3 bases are TGTGCCAGCAGCCATCTCGATAGCAATCAGCCCCAGCATTTT.

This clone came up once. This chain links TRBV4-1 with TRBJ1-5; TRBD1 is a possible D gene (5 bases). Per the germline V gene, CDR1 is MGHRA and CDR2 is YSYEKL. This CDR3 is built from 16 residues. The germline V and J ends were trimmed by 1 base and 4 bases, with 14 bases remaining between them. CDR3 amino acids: CASSQGRVEGNQPQHF. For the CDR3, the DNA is TGCGCCAGCAGCCAAGGTAGGGTTGAGGGGAATCAGCCCCAGCATTTT.

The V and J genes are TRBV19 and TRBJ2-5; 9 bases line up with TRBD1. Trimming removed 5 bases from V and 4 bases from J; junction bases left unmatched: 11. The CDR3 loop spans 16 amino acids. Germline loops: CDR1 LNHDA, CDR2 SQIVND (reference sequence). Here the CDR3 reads CASSHLQGADGETQYF. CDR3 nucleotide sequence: TGTGCCAGTAGTCACCTACAGGGGGCGGATGGAGAGACCCAGTACTTC.

The DNA for the CDR3 is TGTGCCAGTAGTCCTGGGACGGATGTTTACGAGCAGTACTTC. Its protein is CASSPGTDVYEQYF. V is TRBV19 and J is TRBJ2-7, with D perhaps being TRBD1 or TRBD2 (5 bases each). The CDR3 extends over 14 amino acids. The V gene lost 5 bases and the J gene lost 4 bases, with 15 bases spanning the gap. Looked up from germline, CDR1 is LNHDA and CDR2 is SQIVND (reference sequence).

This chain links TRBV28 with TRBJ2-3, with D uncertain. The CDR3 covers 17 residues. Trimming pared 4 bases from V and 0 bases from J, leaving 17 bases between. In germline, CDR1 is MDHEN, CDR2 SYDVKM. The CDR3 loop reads CASSYAALLGSTDTQYF. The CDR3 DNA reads TGTGCCAGCAGTTATGCAGCCCTCCTCGGGAGCACAGATACGCAGTATTTT.

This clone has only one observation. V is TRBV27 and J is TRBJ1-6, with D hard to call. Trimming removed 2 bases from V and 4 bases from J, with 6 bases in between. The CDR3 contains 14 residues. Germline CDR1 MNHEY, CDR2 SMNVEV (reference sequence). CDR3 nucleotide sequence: TGTGCCAGCAGTTTAGTTCATTATAATTCACCCCTCCACTTT. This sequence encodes CASSLVHYNSPLHF.

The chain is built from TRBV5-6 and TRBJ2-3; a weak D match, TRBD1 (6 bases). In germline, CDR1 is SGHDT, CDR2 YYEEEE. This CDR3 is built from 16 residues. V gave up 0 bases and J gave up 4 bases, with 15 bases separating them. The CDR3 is CASSLEGDGVADTQYF. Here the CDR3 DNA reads TGTGCCAGCAGCTTGGAGGGGGACGGAGTCGCAGATACGCAGTATTTT.

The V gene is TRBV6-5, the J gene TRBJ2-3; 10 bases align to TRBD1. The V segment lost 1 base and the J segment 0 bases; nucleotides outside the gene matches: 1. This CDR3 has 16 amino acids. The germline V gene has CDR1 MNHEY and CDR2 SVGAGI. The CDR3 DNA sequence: TGTGCCAGCAGTTACTGGGGACAGGGGAGCACAGATACGCAGTATTTT. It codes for CASSYWGQGSTDTQYF.

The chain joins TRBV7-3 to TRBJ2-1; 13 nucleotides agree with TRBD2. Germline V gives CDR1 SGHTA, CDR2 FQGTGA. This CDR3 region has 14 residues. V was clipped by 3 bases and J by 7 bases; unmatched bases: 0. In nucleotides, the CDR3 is TGTGCCAGCAGCTTGGGACTAGCGGGGAATGAGCAGTTCTTC. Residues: CASSLGLAGNEQFF.

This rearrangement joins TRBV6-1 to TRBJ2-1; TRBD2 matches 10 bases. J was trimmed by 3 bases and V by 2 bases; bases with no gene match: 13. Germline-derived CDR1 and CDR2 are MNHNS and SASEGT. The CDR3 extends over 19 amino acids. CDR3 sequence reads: CASSESVVRTSGIYNEQFF. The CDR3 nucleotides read TGTGCCAGCAGTGAATCGGTGGTCAGGACTAGCGGCATCTACAATGAGCAGTTCTTC.

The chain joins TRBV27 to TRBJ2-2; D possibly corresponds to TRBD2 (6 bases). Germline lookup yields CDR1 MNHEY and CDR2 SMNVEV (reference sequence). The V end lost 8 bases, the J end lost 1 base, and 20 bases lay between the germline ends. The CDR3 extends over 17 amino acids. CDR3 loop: CASAPRGRRGNTGELFF. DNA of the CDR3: TGTGCCAGCGCCCCCCGTGGGAGGAGGGGGAACACCGGGGAGCTGTTTTTT.

The CDR3 here is CASSPAVGVTDTQYF. In DNA, the CDR3 is TGCGCCAGCAGCCCAGCAGTGGGAGTCACAGATACGCAGTATTTT. The chain carries TRBV4-1 and TRBJ2-3; a weak D match, TRBD2 (5 bases). Trimming took 4 bases from V and 2 from J, leaving 13 bases between them. The CDR3 has 15 amino acids. Germline V CDR1 and CDR2: MGHRA, YSYEKL.

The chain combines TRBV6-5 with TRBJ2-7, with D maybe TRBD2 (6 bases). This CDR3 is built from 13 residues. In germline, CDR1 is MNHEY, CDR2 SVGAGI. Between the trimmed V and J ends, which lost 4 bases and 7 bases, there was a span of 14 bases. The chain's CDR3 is CASSWVGSGEQYF. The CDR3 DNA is TGTGCCAGCAGTTGGGTCGGGAGCGGTGAGCAGTACTTC.

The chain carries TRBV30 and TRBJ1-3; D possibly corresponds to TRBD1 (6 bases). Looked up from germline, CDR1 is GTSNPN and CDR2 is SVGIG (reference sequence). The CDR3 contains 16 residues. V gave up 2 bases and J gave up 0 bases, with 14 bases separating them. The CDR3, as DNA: TGTGCCTGGAGTCTACAGGGCTTTCTCTCTGGAAACACCATATATTTT. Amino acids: CAWSLQGFLSGNTIYF.